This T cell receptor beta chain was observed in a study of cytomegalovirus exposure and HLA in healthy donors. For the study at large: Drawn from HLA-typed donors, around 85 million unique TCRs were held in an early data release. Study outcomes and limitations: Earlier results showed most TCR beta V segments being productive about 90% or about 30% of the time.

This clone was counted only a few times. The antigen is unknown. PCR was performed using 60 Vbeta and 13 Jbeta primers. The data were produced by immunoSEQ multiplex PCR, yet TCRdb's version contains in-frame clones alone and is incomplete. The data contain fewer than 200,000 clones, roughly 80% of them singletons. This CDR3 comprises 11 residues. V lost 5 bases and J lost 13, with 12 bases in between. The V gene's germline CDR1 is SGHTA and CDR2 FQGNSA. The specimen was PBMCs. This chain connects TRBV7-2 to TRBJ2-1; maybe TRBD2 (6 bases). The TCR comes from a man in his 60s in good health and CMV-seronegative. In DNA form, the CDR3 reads TGTGCCAGCAGCCTAGGGACTCTTCAGTTCTTC. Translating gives CASSLGTLQFF.